The TCR beta chain described here comes from a study of OX40 agonist ivuxolimab in advanced cancers. Whole-study context: Patients took ivuxolimab, an agonistic anti-OX40 (CD134) antibody.

The CDR3 has 15 amino acids. From germline, CDR1 is SGHVS and CDR2 FNYEAQ. Germline trimming cut 5 bases from V and 3 bases from J; bases unmatched to any gene: 6. Findings and caveats of the study: No antigen was identified for the clonally expanded peripheral T cells.

Sequencing used immunoSEQ multiplex PCR; TCRdb keeps in-frame clones, though not all of them. The profile shows 100,000 to 130,000 clones, 80% to 95% of them singletons. A remark on this clone: What it binds is unknown.

The source is an adult with an advanced solid tumor such as melanoma, head and neck, liver or kidney cancer. The sample in question was CD4+ or CD8+ T cells sorted from blood, obtained in a trial of the OX40 agonist ivuxolimab. This chain links TRBV7-6 with TRBJ1-1, with TRBD1 matching over 10 bases. The CDR3 sequence: CASSPGTGVYTEAFF. Written as DNA, the CDR3 is TGTGCCAGCAGCCCCGGGACAGGGGTTTACACTGAAGCTTTCTTT.